These 30 T cell receptor beta chains were sequenced from one sample in a study of CD8+ T cells in alopecia areata. It was cDNA, reverse transcribed from extracted RNA, that served as the sequencing template. Measured with immunoSEQ multiplex PCR; TCRdb has only the in-frame clones, and not every one. The sample lists about 150,000 clones; around 58% were seen once. The sequencing used CD4+ T cells sorted from blood, collected at week 0. Source of these receptors: a human donor with alopecia areata.

The J gene is TRBJ2-1, the V gene TRBV18; tentatively, D is TRBD2 (5 bases). Germline V gene sequence: CDR1 KGHSH, CDR2 LQKENI. The CDR3 has 15 amino acids. V was shortened by 2 bases and J by 0 bases, with 8 bases between the two germline ends. The CDR3: CASSPIGSSYNEQFF. Written as DNA, the CDR3 is TGTGCCAGCTCACCAATAGGGAGCTCCTACAATGAGCAGTTCTTC.

This chain uses TRBV18 with TRBJ2-3, with D hard to call. The CDR3 totals 12 residues. The V and J ends lost 2 bases and 2 bases respectively, with 2 bases between them. Germline CDR1 KGHSH, CDR2 LQKENI. The CDR3 reads CASSPDTDTQYF. The CDR3, as DNA: TGTGCCAGCTCACCAGACACAGATACGCAGTATTTT.

The CDR3 here is CASSLKSRGGGGYTF. The DNA for the CDR3 is TGCGCCAGCAGTCTAAAGTCACGCGGTGGAGGTGGCTACACCTTC. V and J are TRBV23-1 and TRBJ1-2; D call uncertain. TRBV23-1 is an ORF; its function is uncertain. The CDR3 is 15 amino acids. V was trimmed by 4 bases and J by 7 bases, leaving 19 bases between them.

V gene TRBV11-2 combines with J gene TRBJ1-1; 9 bases match TRBD1. The junction had 2 bases not matched to a gene; V was cut back by 5 bases and J by 1 base. This CDR3 contains 14 residues. Germline V gene lookup returns CDR1 SGHAT and CDR2 FQNNGV. The CDR3 DNA sequence: TGTGCCAGCAGCAAGGGACAGGGGAACACTGAAGCTTTCTTT. Encoded protein: CASSKGQGNTEAFF.

The chain recombines TRBV9 with TRBJ1-4; D remains ambiguous. V lost 4 bases and J lost 7, with 8 bases in between. Germline CDR1 is SGDLS and CDR2 is YYNGEE. This CDR3 spans 12 amino acids. The CDR3 DNA sequence: TGTGCCAGCAGCCTTCCGGGTGAAAAACTGTTTTTT. Translated: CASSLPGEKLFF. The variable domain in full, completed from reference TRBV9 and TRBJ1-4, reads DSGVTQTPKHLITATGQRVTLRCSPRSGDLSVYWYQQSLDQGLQFLIQYYNGEERAKGNILERFSAQQFPDLHSELNLSSLELGDSALYFCASSLPGEKLFFGSGTQLSVL.

This clone was detected only a few times. The genes are TRBV7-9 and TRBJ2-7; the match to TRBD2 covers 7 bases. Germline V gene sequence: CDR1 SEHNR, CDR2 FQNEAQ (reference sequence). The CDR3 totals 15 residues. The ends lost 3 bases at V and 5 bases at J; junction bases unmatched: 10. The CDR3 loop reads CASSLSGDYLDEQYF. DNA for the CDR3: TGTGCCAGCAGCTTGAGCGGGGATTACCTCGACGAGCAGTACTTC.

This chain links TRBV4-1 with TRBJ2-3; 13 nucleotides agree with TRBD2. The CDR3 spans 17 residues. Germline V CDR1 and CDR2: MGHRA, YSYEKL. V dropped 3 bases and J dropped 1; count of bases not matched to a gene: 4. In nucleotides, the CDR3 is TGCGCCAGCAGCCAGGACGGACTAGCGGGAGGCACAGATACGCAGTATTTT. Translating it yields CASSQDGLAGGTDTQYF.

The chain links TRBV11-1 to TRBJ2-3; no reliable D call. Germline V gives CDR1 SGHAT, CDR2 FQDESV (reference sequence). The CDR3 consists of 13 residues. The V end lost 5 bases, the J end lost 6 bases, and 12 bases lay between the germline ends. The DNA of the CDR3 is TGTGCCAGCAGCCCGTCCTGGCACGATACGCAGTATTTT. Amino acids: CASSPSWHDTQYF.

This clone was picked up a small number of times. V usage is TRBV29-1 and J usage is TRBJ1-1; 7 bases agree with TRBD1. This CDR3 has 12 residues. In germline, CDR1 is SQVTM, CDR2 ANQGSEA. CDR3 residues: CSARQGPTEAFF. The CDR3 DNA follows: TGCAGTGCAAGACAGGGCCCCACTGAAGCTTTCTTT.

This clone was picked up one time. The gene calls are TRBV5-1 and TRBJ2-2; 7 bases are shared with TRBD1. This CDR3 has 14 residues. V lost 4 bases and J lost 2; bases outside the gene matches: 2. Germline-derived CDR1 and CDR2 are SGHRS and YFSETQ. CDR3 nucleotides: TGCGCCAGCAGCCAGGGGGACAACACCGGGGAGCTGTTTTTT. This codes for CASSQGDNTGELFF. Complete variable domain (other parts from reference TRBV5-1 and TRBJ2-2): KAGVTQTPRYLIKTRGQQVTLSCSPISGHRSVSWYQQTPGQGLQFLFEYFSETQRNKGNFPGRFSGRQFSNSRSEMNVSTLELGDSALYLCASSQGDNTGELFFGEGSRLTVL.

Turning to this clone: Sequence at one end of the junction differs from germline and may be a read error. J is TRBJ2-1 and V is TRBV5-6; D not resolved. The CDR3 extends over 11 amino acids. Germline assignment: CDR1 SGHDT and CDR2 YYEEEE. The CDR3, as DNA: TGTGCCAGCAGCTGGGGAAGGAGTGAGGTCTTC. It encodes CASSWGRSEVF.

As regards this clone: The sample holds other DNA sequences that translate to the same CDR3. The J gene is TRBJ1-1, the V gene TRBV7-2, with D unresolved. The CDR3 totals 14 residues. Per the germline V gene, CDR1 is SGHTA and CDR2 is FQGNSA. V lost 1 base, J lost 2 bases, and 8 bases lay in between. The CDR3 region is CASSLGLLNTEAFF. The CDR3 coding sequence is TGTGCCAGCAGCTTAGGACTCTTAAACACTGAAGCTTTCTTT.

The J gene is TRBJ2-1, the V gene TRBV14, with D possibly TRBD1 on 5 matching bases. Per the germline V gene, CDR1 is SGHDN and CDR2 is FVKESK. V was cut by 1 base and J by 6 bases, with 19 bases left in between. The CDR3 consists of 17 residues. The CDR3 bases are TGTGCCAGCAGCCAAGTTCGGTCCGCGAGGACATTCAATGAGCAGTTCTTC. As protein: CASSQVRSARTFNEQFF.

This clone was observed a few times. The gene calls are TRBV7-2 and TRBJ2-5, with a tentative D call TRBD2 (5 bases). V was trimmed by 1 base and J by 4 bases, leaving 19 bases between them. This CDR3 spans 17 amino acids. CDR1 is SGHTA, CDR2 FQGNSA, per germline. The CDR3, as DNA: TGTGCCAGCAGCTTAGTCCATCGGGCGGGCTCAGGAGAGACCCAGTACTTC. Translation gives CASSLVHRAGSGETQYF.

This chain uses TRBV7-2 with TRBJ1-1, with 8 bases lining up with TRBD1. This CDR3 has 14 amino acids. CDR1 is SGHTA, CDR2 FQGNSA, per germline. The V segment lost 5 bases and the J segment 4 bases; nucleotides outside the gene matches: 6. Here the CDR3 reads CASSLGQGSTEAFF. CDR3 bases: TGTGCCAGCAGCCTAGGACAGGGATCCACTGAAGCTTTCTTT.

To note about this clone: One end of the junction does not line up with germline, which may come from a read error. This CDR3 is CAGSYSRGANYGYTF. Here the CDR3 DNA reads TGTGCCGGCAGTTACAGCAGGGGAGCTAACTATGGCTACACCTTC. V and J are TRBV6-5 and TRBJ1-2; a weak D match, TRBD1 (6 bases). The CDR3 consists of 15 residues. CDR1 MNHEY and CDR2 SVGAGI come from the germline V gene.

The count of this clone is one. The chain is built from TRBV5-1 and TRBJ1-6, with D tentatively TRBD1 (5 bases). Between the trimmed V and J ends, which lost 2 bases and 10 bases, there was a span of 16 bases. The CDR3 contains 15 residues. Germline CDR1 is SGHRS and CDR2 is YFSETQ. The CDR3 DNA follows: TGCGCCAGCAGCTTTTGGGCAGGGAAGGAATCACCCCTCCACTTT. Protein sequence: CASSFWAGKESPLHF.

The sample holds a few counts of this clone. The chain combines TRBV7-9 with TRBJ2-1, with TRBD2 matching 8 bases. Germline V CDR1 and CDR2: SEHNR, FQNEAQ (reference sequence). With V trimmed by 8 bases and J by 5 bases, 11 bases remained unmatched. The CDR3 has 15 amino acids. CDR3 region: CASSHAGGRDNEQFF. The CDR3 region has the DNA TGTGCCAGCTCCCACGCGGGGGGCAGGGACAATGAGCAGTTCTTC. The whole variable domain, remainder taken from reference TRBV7-9 and TRBJ2-1, is DTGVSQNPRHKITKRGQNVTFRCDPISEHNRLYWYRQTLGQGPEFLTYFQNEAQLEKSRLLSDRFSAERPKGSFSTLEIQRTEQGDSAMYLCASSHAGGRDNEQFFGPGTRLTVL.

The chain has TRBV4-1 and TRBJ1-1, with a weak D call TRBD1 (5 bases). The CDR3 sequence is 18 residues long. Germline CDR1 reads MGHRA; CDR2 reads YSYEKL. Trimming left V 0 bases short and J 1 base short, with 18 bases between. CDR3: CASSQDRRGPTGNTEAFF. CDR3 DNA sequence: TGCGCCAGCAGCCAAGATCGTCGTGGGCCAACAGGGAACACTGAAGCTTTCTTT.

This chain connects TRBV27 to TRBJ1-5; 9 positions agree with TRBD1. The CDR3 has 14 amino acids. V gave up 8 bases and J gave up 5 bases; unmatched junction bases: 7. CDR1 is MNHEY and CDR2 is SMNVEV in the germline V gene (reference sequence). The CDR3 nucleotides are TGTGCCAGCGGGGACAGGGACCGCTATCAGCCCCAGCATTTT. Its protein product is CASGDRDRYQPQHF.

This chain links TRBV27 with TRBJ1-5, with a tentative D call TRBD1 (6 bases). CDR3 size: 14 residues. V was cut by 1 base and J by 7 bases, with 11 bases left in between. Germline CDR1 reads MNHEY; CDR2 reads SMNVEV (reference sequence). The CDR3 DNA follows: TGTGCCAGCAGTTTATTAGGGGGTGGACAGCCCCAGCATTTT. Encoded protein: CASSLLGGGQPQHF.

The gene calls are TRBV25-1 and TRBJ1-2; D might be TRBD1 (5 bases). CDR3 length equals 14 residues. Germline values: CDR1 MGHDK, CDR2 SYGVNS. V lost 3 bases to trimming and J lost 11 bases, with 19 bases between them. Here the CDR3 reads CASSESTAGLRYTF. In DNA form, the CDR3 reads TGTGCCAGCAGTGAGTCGACAGCTGGACTTCGGTACACCTTC.

This chain connects TRBV5-1 to TRBJ2-5; the D gene is possibly TRBD1 (6 bases). The V end was cut by 3 bases, the J end by 5 bases, with 20 bases between. In germline, CDR1 is SGHRS, CDR2 YFSETQ. The CDR3 is made up of 16 amino acids. The CDR3 sequence: CASSSTGDTLGETQYF. The CDR3 DNA reads TGCGCCAGCAGCTCGACAGGTGACACCCTGGGGGAGACCCAGTACTTC.

The chain couples TRBV2 to TRBJ1-2; possible D gene TRBD1, 6 bases. The germline V gene encodes CDR1 SNHLY and CDR2 FYNNEI. V lost 2 bases and J lost 3, with 19 bases in between. The length of the CDR3 is 17 residues. The CDR3: CASSENPLGGGDYGYTF. The CDR3 DNA follows: TGTGCCAGCAGTGAAAACCCCCTTGGAGGGGGGGACTATGGCTACACCTTC.

This sequence joins TRBV29-1 and TRBJ2-7; no clear D gene. Trimming took off 6 bases at V and 7 bases at J, with 13 bases between the two ends. The germline gives CDR1 SQVTM, CDR2 ANQGSEA. The CDR3 contains 11 residues. Here the CDR3 DNA reads TGCAGCGTCACCACGGTCTGGGAGCAGTACTTC. Its translation: CSVTTVWEQYF.

J is TRBJ1-6 and V is TRBV27; TRBD1 matches 8 bases. Trimming took 4 bases from V and 6 from J; bases not matched to a gene: 11. This CDR3 is 17 amino acids long. CDR1 is MNHEY, CDR2 SMNVEV, per germline (reference sequence). CDR3 in DNA: TGTGCCAGCAGTTCCCCTCCCGGGCAGGGGGCTAATTCACCCCTCCACTTT. Protein: CASSSPPGQGANSPLHF.

This rearrangement joins TRBV5-1 to TRBJ2-1, with 10 bases that match TRBD1. The V gene end was trimmed by 4 bases and the J gene end by 10 bases; junction bases not matched to a gene: 5. Germline V gives CDR1 SGHRS, CDR2 YFSETQ. The CDR3 is 13 amino acids. This chain's CDR3 is CASSDRGLGEQFF. The CDR3 DNA reads as TGCGCCAGCAGCGACAGGGGGCTAGGGGAGCAGTTCTTC. Full variable domain (missing parts from reference TRBV5-1 and TRBJ2-1): KAGVTQTPRYLIKTRGQQVTLSCSPISGHRSVSWYQQTPGQGLQFLFEYFSETQRNKGNFPGRFSGRQFSNSRSEMNVSTLELGDSALYLCASSDRGLGEQFFGPGTRLTVL.

The rearrangement links TRBV7-2 to TRBJ2-5, with 10 bases lining up with TRBD2. The germline CDR1 and CDR2 sequences are SGHTA and FQGNSA. This CDR3 contains 15 residues. V lost 1 base to trimming and J lost 5 bases; unmatched junction nucleotides: 4. Here the CDR3 reads CASSLGGLARETQYF. CDR3 nucleotides: TGTGCCAGCAGCTTAGGGGGACTAGCGCGGGAGACCCAGTACTTC.

The J gene is TRBJ2-5, the V gene TRBV11-3, with TRBD2 identical over 13 bases. The CDR3 has 15 residues. The junction had 4 bases not matched to a gene; V was cut back by 4 bases and J by 5 bases. Looked up from germline, CDR1 is SGHNT and CDR2 is YENEEA. As DNA, the CDR3 is TGTGCCAGCAGCTCCCAGGGACTAGCGGGGGAGACCCAGTACTTC. Translated, it gives CASSSQGLAGETQYF.

The chain combines TRBV2 with TRBJ2-1, with 7 nucleotides matching TRBD1. CDR1 is SNHLY, CDR2 FYNNEI, per germline. This CDR3 comprises 12 residues. V gave up 4 bases and J gave up 9 bases; unmatched junction bases: 3. The CDR3 here is CASSAWTGEQFF. The CDR3 DNA reads TGTGCCAGCAGTGCCTGGACAGGTGAGCAGTTCTTC.